A single sample is the source of the 30 T cell receptor beta chains below, sequenced in a study of a mutant IDH1 vaccine in newly diagnosed glioma. No antigen is known for these receptors. Time point in this sample: week 35, safety follow-up. Vaccine doses each comprised 300 ug of mutant IDH1 20-mer peptide, with topical imiquimod. TCRdb's copy holds only in-frame clones and misses some; the assay was immunoSEQ multiplex PCR. Here the sample spans roughly 26,000 clones, less than 90% being singletons. The input for sequencing was PBMCs, taken from a glioma patient whose treatment included an IDH1 peptide vaccine. Receptors originate from a man younger than 40 with glioma.

The gene calls are TRBV6-1 and TRBJ1-2; weak D call: TRBD1 (5 bases). CDR1 is MNHNS, CDR2 SASEGT, per germline. The CDR3 contains 15 residues. V lost 6 bases, J lost 6 bases, and 20 bases lay in between. CDR3 loop: CASSPQPGRTNGYTF. The CDR3 coding sequence is TGTGCCAGCAGCCCTCAGCCAGGGCGTACAAATGGCTACACCTTC.

The chain joins TRBV4-1 to TRBJ1-2; 8 nucleotides align to TRBD1. Losses at the gene ends were 6 bases for V and 1 base for J; bases not matched to a gene: 13. Germline values: CDR1 MGHRA, CDR2 YSYEKL. The CDR3 has 17 amino acids. CDR3 protein: CASSHRGRGQDNYGYTF. The CDR3 DNA follows: TGCGCCAGCAGTCACAGGGGGAGGGGACAGGATAACTATGGCTACACCTTC.

V usage is TRBV5-1 and J usage is TRBJ2-7; D uncertain. The V gene's germline CDR1 is SGHRS and CDR2 YFSETQ. This CDR3 has 14 residues. V was pared by 4 bases and J by 4 bases, with 15 bases between. The CDR3, as DNA: TGCGCCAGCAGCCAACGCGCAGATGAATACGAGCAGTACTTC. This sequence encodes CASSQRADEYEQYF.

The CDR3 reads CASSPTGGGTEAFF. For the CDR3, the DNA is TGTGCCAGCAGCCCTACAGGGGGTGGCACTGAAGCTTTCTTT. V usage is TRBV11-3 and J usage is TRBJ1-1; 8 nucleotides line up with TRBD1. The CDR3 is made up of 14 amino acids. Germline V gene lookup returns CDR1 SGHNT and CDR2 YENEEA. Trimming removed 5 bases from V and 4 bases from J; junction bases left unmatched: 6.

A single count supports this clone. The chain has TRBV9 and TRBJ2-2, with 8 bases that match TRBD2. The J segment lost 6 bases and the V segment lost 1 base, leaving 5 bases of the junction unmatched. The CDR3 totals 15 residues. Germline V gene lookup returns CDR1 SGDLS and CDR2 YYNGEE. This chain's CDR3 is CASSVSGGGAGELFF. The CDR3 nucleotides read TGTGCCAGCAGCGTAAGCGGGGGAGGCGCCGGGGAGCTGTTTTTT.

The chain combines TRBV10-1 with TRBJ1-5, with a possible D match to TRBD1 (5 bases). The CDR3 is 17 amino acids. Germline CDR1 reads WNHNN; CDR2 reads SYGVQD (reference sequence). The V gene lost 4 bases and the J gene lost 6 bases, with 22 bases spanning the gap. CDR3 loop: CASSGPGPEYIGQPQHF. The CDR3 nucleotides are TGCGCCAGCAGTGGACCGGGACCCGAGTACATTGGTCAGCCCCAGCATTTT.

The gene calls are TRBV19 and TRBJ2-4; 11 bases match TRBD2. The germline CDR1 and CDR2 sequences are LNHDA and SQIVND (reference sequence). Trimming took 1 base from V and 3 from J; bases not matched to a gene: 5. The CDR3 consists of 17 residues. The CDR3 DNA follows: TGTGCCAGTAGTATAGGGGTTAGCGGGAGGGGCAAAAACATTCAGTACTTC. Translating gives CASSIGVSGRGKNIQYF.

The rearrangement joins TRBV19 to TRBJ1-5; 7 bases line up with TRBD1. The V and J ends lost 4 bases and 5 bases, in that order; junction bases with no gene match: 8. There are 15 residues in the CDR3. CDR1 is LNHDA and CDR2 is SQIVND in the germline V gene (reference sequence). CDR3 sequence (DNA): TGTGCCAGTAGTAGAGGGGGCGCCGGGGATCAGCCCCAGCATTTT. This gives the protein CASSRGGAGDQPQHF. The entire variable domain, with the rest obtained from reference TRBV19 and TRBJ1-5, is as follows: DGGITQSPKYLFRKEGQNVTLSCEQNLNHDAMYWYRQDPGQGLRLIYYSQIVNDFQKGDIAEGYSVSREKKESFPLTVTSAQKNPTAFYLCASSRGGAGDQPQHFGDGTRLSIL.

This clone was seen just once. The genes are TRBV27 and TRBJ2-7; TRBD1 is a possible D gene (5 bases). This CDR3 region has 12 residues. The germline gives CDR1 MNHEY, CDR2 SMNVEV (reference sequence). V was shortened by 4 bases and J by 5 bases, with 9 bases between the two germline ends. CDR3 DNA sequence: TGTGCCAGCAGTTCAGGGTTCCACGAGCAGTACTTC. Translated: CASSSGFHEQYF.

V is TRBV29-1 and J is TRBJ2-1; the D is unclear. Germline CDR1 reads SQVTM; CDR2 reads ANQGSEA. The CDR3 runs 14 residues. Trimming cost V 5 bases and J 0 bases, with 11 bases left between them. CDR3 protein: CSVIVRSSYNEQFF. The CDR3 nucleotides are TGCAGCGTTATAGTCAGGTCCTCCTACAATGAGCAGTTCTTC.

Only one count was recorded for this clone. The CDR3 loop is CASSSLLDRSYEQYF. CDR3 DNA sequence: TGCGCCAGCAGCTCCCTACTCGACAGGTCCTACGAGCAGTACTTC. J is TRBJ2-7 and V is TRBV5-1, with D perhaps matching TRBD1 (6 bases). The CDR3 is 15 residues long. V was cut by 3 bases and J by 1 base, with 14 bases left in between. Germline V gene data show CDR1 as SGHRS and CDR2 as YFSETQ.

The chain joins TRBV19 to TRBJ1-1, with D possibly TRBD1 on 5 matching bases. Trimming pared 3 bases from V and 0 bases from J, leaving 17 bases between. This CDR3 is built from 17 residues. Germline-derived CDR1 and CDR2 are LNHDA and SQIVND (reference sequence). The CDR3 sequence is CASSMVWGEIMNTEAFF. In DNA, the CDR3 is TGTGCCAGTAGTATGGTTTGGGGGGAGATCATGAACACTGAAGCTTTCTTT.

The chain has TRBV4-1 and TRBJ2-3, with TRBD2 identical over 10 bases. J gave up 4 bases and V 1 base, and 11 bases lay outside the gene matches. CDR1 and CDR2 from the germline V gene are MGHRA and YSYEKL. CDR3 length equals 18 residues. The DNA for the CDR3 is TGCGCCAGCAGCCAAGGGGGCCCTAGCGGGAGAATCGCAGATACGCAGTATTTT. Translating gives CASSQGGPSGRIADTQYF.

This chain uses TRBV5-6 with TRBJ2-1, with D possibly called TRBD1 or TRBD2 (7 bases each). Per germline, CDR1 SGHDT and CDR2 YYEEEE. The CDR3 is made up of 18 amino acids. V lost 5 bases and J lost 7, with 28 bases in between. As DNA, the CDR3 is TGTGCCAGCAGTCCAACCACTAGACAGGGAGGGGTTGTGAATGAGCAGTTCTTC. Translating gives CASSPTTRQGGVVNEQFF.

This chain connects TRBV7-9 to TRBJ2-7; D is unresolved. This CDR3 has 16 residues. Trimming shortened V by 5 bases and J by 2 bases, and 19 bases separated the two germline ends. The germline gives CDR1 SEHNR, CDR2 FQNEAQ (reference sequence). The CDR3 DNA is TGTGCCAGCAGCCCCGACGGAGCCTTTACAACCTACGAGCAGTACTTC. It is translated as CASSPDGAFTTYEQYF.

The chain carries TRBV30 and TRBJ2-7; D not resolved. Germline values: CDR1 GTSNPN, CDR2 SVGIG (reference sequence). The CDR3 consists of 14 residues. V was shortened by 1 base and J by 5 bases, with 15 bases between the two germline ends. CDR3 protein: CAWSEYVSRDEQYF. CDR3 nucleotide sequence: TGTGCCTGGAGTGAGTACGTCTCAAGGGACGAGCAGTACTTC.

This clone has just a few counts. The V gene is TRBV30, the J gene TRBJ1-5, with D tentatively TRBD1 (5 bases). Germline values: CDR1 GTSNPN, CDR2 SVGIG (reference sequence). The CDR3 extends over 13 amino acids. Trimming took off 2 bases at V and 7 bases at J, with 12 bases between the two ends. The CDR3 nucleotides are TGTGCCTGGAGTCGGGCAGGGTGGCAGCCCCAGCATTTT. Amino acid sequence: CAWSRAGWQPQHF.

The chain combines TRBV30 with TRBJ2-1, with 9 nucleotides matching TRBD2. V lost 3 bases, J lost 0 bases, and 6 bases stayed unmatched. CDR1 is GTSNPN, CDR2 SVGIG, per germline (reference sequence). The CDR3 has 16 amino acids. For the CDR3, the DNA is TGTGCCTGGAGCCTGGGACTAGCCGACTCCTACAATGAGCAGTTCTTC. Amino acids: CAWSLGLADSYNEQFF.

This clone has only a few counts. The chain has TRBV7-6 and TRBJ1-1; no clear D gene. The germline V gene encodes CDR1 SGHVS and CDR2 FNYEAQ. Trimming stripped 5 bases from V and 0 bases from J, with 13 bases between. This CDR3 spans 15 amino acids. CDR3 region: CASSPLGAMNTEAFF. CDR3 nucleotide sequence: TGTGCCAGCAGCCCCCTCGGCGCCATGAACACTGAAGCTTTCTTT.

The chain carries TRBV10-1 and TRBJ2-4, with D possibly TRBD2 on 5 matching bases. The CDR3 is made up of 14 amino acids. CDR1 is WNHNN, CDR2 SYGVQD, per germline (reference sequence). Trimming took 7 bases from V and 0 from J, leaving 10 bases between them. CDR3 region: CASMGRGAKNIQYF. The CDR3 DNA is TGCGCCAGCATGGGGAGAGGAGCCAAAAACATTCAGTACTTC.

This clone was detected once. The chain employs TRBV5-1 and TRBJ2-7; D is unclear. Germline CDR1 is SGHRS and CDR2 is YFSETQ. The CDR3 is made up of 13 amino acids. Trimming shortened V by 3 bases and J by 0 bases, and 7 bases separated the two germline ends. CDR3 residues: CASSSQSSYEQYF. CDR3 in DNA: TGCGCCAGCAGCTCGCAAAGCTCCTACGAGCAGTACTTC.

The chain carries TRBV5-1 and TRBJ1-2; 7 positions match TRBD1. The CDR3 runs to 14 residues. V lost 4 bases and J lost 8; bases outside the gene matches: 11. Germline V gene sequence: CDR1 SGHRS, CDR2 YFSETQ. The DNA of the CDR3 is TGCGCCAGCAGCCTGGGAGGAGGGGGCGAGGGCTACACCTTC. Translating it yields CASSLGGGGEGYTF. Based on the CDR3 plus reference TRBV5-1 and TRBJ1-2, the full variable domain is KAGVTQTPRYLIKTRGQQVTLSCSPISGHRSVSWYQQTPGQGLQFLFEYFSETQRNKGNFPGRFSGRQFSNSRSEMNVSTLELGDSALYLCASSLGGGGEGYTFGSGTRLTVV.

CDR3 residues: CAEESSYNEQFF. CDR3 DNA: TGTGCGGAAGAGAGCTCCTACAATGAGCAGTTCTTC. The chain links TRBV7-9 to TRBJ2-1; D is ambiguous. The CDR3 has 12 residues. Germline assignment: CDR1 SEHNR and CDR2 FQNEAQ (reference sequence).

The chain carries TRBV11-2 and TRBJ2-2; D call uncertain. Germline V gene sequence: CDR1 SGHAT, CDR2 FQNNGV. V dropped 6 bases and J dropped 1 base, with 9 bases sitting between them. The CDR3 length is 14 residues. The CDR3: CASSLSGNTGELFF. The CDR3 DNA reads as TGTGCCAGCAGTCTCTCGGGGAACACCGGGGAGCTGTTTTTT.

The CDR3 DNA reads as TGTGCCAGTAGTTCACGGGACCGAGCAGATACGCAGTATTTT. Translation gives CASSSRDRADTQYF. The rearrangement joins TRBV19 to TRBJ2-3; TRBD1 or TRBD2 may be the D gene (5 bases each). Trimming shortened V by 5 bases and J by 4 bases, and 13 bases separated the two germline ends. CDR3 size: 14 residues. Germline V gene data show CDR1 as LNHDA and CDR2 as SQIVND (reference sequence).

This chain links TRBV10-3 with TRBJ1-4; 8 nucleotides align to TRBD1. Per the germline V gene, CDR1 is ENHRY and CDR2 is SYGVKD. The CDR3 contains 15 residues. V gave up 6 bases and J gave up 7 bases; unmatched junction bases: 10. CDR3 in DNA: TGTGCCATCAGCTTAGGACAGGGCGGGGTTGAAAAACTGTTTTTT. This translates into CAISLGQGGVEKLFF.

The rearrangement links TRBV6-1 to TRBJ2-7; D not certain. This CDR3 is 13 amino acids long. Germline lookup yields CDR1 MNHNS and CDR2 SASEGT. Trimming removed 6 bases at V and 0 bases at J, with 9 bases between. The CDR3 DNA reads as TGTGCCAGCAGACCGGACGTCTCCTACGAGCAGTACTTC. It specifies CASRPDVSYEQYF.

The chain has TRBV10-2 and TRBJ1-5; the D is unclear. This CDR3 is 13 amino acids long. V was cut by 6 bases and J by 2 bases, with 8 bases left in between. Germline V CDR1 and CDR2: WSHSY, SAAADI. CDR3 sequence: CASSRNRNQPQHF. The CDR3, as DNA: TGCGCCAGCAGCAGGAACCGCAATCAGCCCCAGCATTTT.

The V gene is TRBV28, the J gene TRBJ2-7; 10 bases line up with TRBD1. The junction had 7 bases not matched to a gene; V was cut back by 5 bases and J by 6 bases. The CDR3 is 14 amino acids. The germline CDR1 and CDR2 sequences are MDHEN and SYDVKM. The CDR3 nucleotides are TGTGCCAGCAGTCGACAGGGGGCAACGCGCGAGCAGTACTTC. It is translated as CASSRQGATREQYF.

The chain carries TRBV18 and TRBJ1-1; a possible D gene is TRBD1 (5 bases). Germline V CDR1 and CDR2: KGHSH, LQKENI. The V end was cut by 1 base, the J end by 1 base, with 10 bases between. The CDR3 is 15 amino acids. CDR3 sequence: CASSPLGTANTEAFF. The CDR3 DNA is TGTGCCAGCTCACCACTAGGGACGGCGAACACTGAAGCTTTCTTT.